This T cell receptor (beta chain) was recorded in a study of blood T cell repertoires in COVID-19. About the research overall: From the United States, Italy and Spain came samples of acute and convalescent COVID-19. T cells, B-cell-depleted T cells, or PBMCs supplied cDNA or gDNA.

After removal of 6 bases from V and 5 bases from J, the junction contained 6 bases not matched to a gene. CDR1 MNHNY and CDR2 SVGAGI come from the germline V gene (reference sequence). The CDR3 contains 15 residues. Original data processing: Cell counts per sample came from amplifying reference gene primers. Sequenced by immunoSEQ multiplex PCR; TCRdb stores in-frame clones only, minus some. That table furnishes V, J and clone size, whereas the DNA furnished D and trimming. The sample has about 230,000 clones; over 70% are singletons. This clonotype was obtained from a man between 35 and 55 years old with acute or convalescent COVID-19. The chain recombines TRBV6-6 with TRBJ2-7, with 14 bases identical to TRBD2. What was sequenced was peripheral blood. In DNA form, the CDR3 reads TGTGCCAGCAGAGCCACGGGACTAGCGGGAGACGAGCAGTACTTC. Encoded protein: CASRATGLAGDEQYF.